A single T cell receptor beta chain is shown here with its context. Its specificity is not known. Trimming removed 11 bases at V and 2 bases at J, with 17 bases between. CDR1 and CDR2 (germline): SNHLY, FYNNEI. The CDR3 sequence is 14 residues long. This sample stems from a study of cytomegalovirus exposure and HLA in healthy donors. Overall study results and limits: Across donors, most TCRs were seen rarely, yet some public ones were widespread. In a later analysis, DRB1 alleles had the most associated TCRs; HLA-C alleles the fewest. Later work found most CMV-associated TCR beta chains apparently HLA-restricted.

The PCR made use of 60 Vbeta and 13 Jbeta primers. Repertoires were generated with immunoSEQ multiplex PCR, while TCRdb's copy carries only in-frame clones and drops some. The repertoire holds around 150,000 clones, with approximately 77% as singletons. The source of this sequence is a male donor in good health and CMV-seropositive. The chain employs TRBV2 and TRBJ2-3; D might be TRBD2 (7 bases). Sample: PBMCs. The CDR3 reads CAAPGGRNTDTQYF. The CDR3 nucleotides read TGTGCCGCCCCGGGGGGCAGGAACACAGATACGCAGTATTTT.